Shown below are 11 T cell receptor beta chains from a single sample sequenced in a study of Tregs in tolerant kidney transplant recipients. Libraries were prepared by immunoSEQ multiplex PCR; TCRdb keeps only in-frame clonotypes and omits some of them. The sample yields tens of thousands of clones, about 90% seen once. The specimen was Tregs from blood. The receptors come from a human donor in good health.

The rearrangement links TRBV5-1 to TRBJ2-2; D not certain. CDR1 is SGHRS, CDR2 YFSETQ, per germline. V was pared by 3 bases and J by 3 bases, with 12 bases between. This CDR3 is built from 15 residues. The DNA for the CDR3 is TGCGCCAGCAGCTACCAGGTTTTAGACACCGGGGAGCTGTTTTTT. Protein: CASSYQVLDTGELFF. Looking up the rest from reference TRBV5-1 and TRBJ2-2 gives the full variable domain: KAGVTQTPRYLIKTRGQQVTLSCSPISGHRSVSWYQQTPGQGLQFLFEYFSETQRNKGNFPGRFSGRQFSNSRSEMNVSTLELGDSALYLCASSYQVLDTGELFFGEGSRLTVL.

The chain links TRBV5-5 to TRBJ1-3, with D unresolved. The length of the CDR3 is 14 residues. Between the trimmed V and J ends, which lost 4 bases and 0 bases, there was a span of 8 bases. Germline V gives CDR1 SGHKS, CDR2 YYEKEE (reference sequence). For the CDR3, the DNA is TGTGCCAGCAGCAGGGTCCTCTCTGGAAACACCATATATTTT. Protein sequence: CASSRVLSGNTIYF. The full variable domain, completed using reference TRBV5-5 and TRBJ1-3, is DAGVTQSPTHLIKTRGQQVTLRCSPISGHKSVSWYQQVLGQGPQFIFQYYEKEERGRGNFPDRFSARQFPNYSSELNVNALLLGDSALYLCASSRVLSGNTIYFGEGSWLTVV.

The chain joins TRBV5-6 to TRBJ2-5; no clear D. Trimming shortened V by 4 bases and J by 2 bases, and 15 bases separated the two germline ends. Germline values: CDR1 SGHDT, CDR2 YYEEEE. CDR3 length equals 15 residues. The CDR3 bases are TGTGCCAGCAGCCCCTTAGGCGCAAATCAAGAGACCCAGTACTTC. It encodes CASSPLGANQETQYF. Combining the CDR3 with reference TRBV5-6 and TRBJ2-5 gives the whole variable domain DAGVTQSPTHLIKTRGQQVTLRCSPKSGHDTVSWYQQALGQGPQFIFQYYEEEERQRGNFPDRFSGHQFPNYSSELNVNALLLGDSALYLCASSPLGANQETQYFGPGTRLLVL.

V and J are TRBV11-3 and TRBJ2-1; 8 bases match TRBD2. The CDR3 extends over 16 amino acids. V was pared by 5 bases and J by 8 bases, with 14 bases of the junction left unmatched. Germline CDR1 is SGHNT and CDR2 is YENEEA. The CDR3 protein is CASSPPGTRGVYEQFF. In nucleotides, the CDR3 is TGTGCCAGCAGCCCACCTGGGACTAGAGGAGTCTATGAGCAGTTCTTC.

This chain links TRBV4-2 with TRBJ2-7; TRBD2 aligns across 7 bases. Germline loops: CDR1 LGHNA, CDR2 YNFKEQ. This CDR3 region has 15 residues. V lost 1 base to trimming and J lost 2 bases; unmatched junction nucleotides: 5. CDR3 DNA sequence: TGTGCCAGCAGCCAAGGGTCTAGCGGACCCTACGAGCAGTACTTC. Translating gives CASSQGSSGPYEQYF.

The V gene is TRBV2, the J gene TRBJ2-5; TRBD1 agrees at 7 bases. The CDR3 runs 13 residues. The trim removed 5 bases at V and 5 bases at J, leaving 5 bases unmatched. CDR1 SNHLY and CDR2 FYNNEI come from the germline V gene. CDR3 amino acids: CASSPDRVETQYF. Written as DNA, the CDR3 is TGTGCCAGCAGTCCTGACAGGGTGGAGACCCAGTACTTC.

The V call is TRBV5-1, the J call TRBJ2-3; 11 bases are a match to TRBD2. The germline V gene has CDR1 SGHRS and CDR2 YFSETQ. CDR3 length equals 14 residues. V shed 6 bases and J 5 bases; nucleotides not matched to a gene: 5. The chain's CDR3 is CASTTSGSGDTQYF. As DNA, the CDR3 is TGCGCCAGCACAACTAGCGGGAGTGGAGATACGCAGTATTTT.

The chain carries TRBV10-1 and TRBJ2-1, with 15 bases aligning to TRBD2. Germline V gene lookup returns CDR1 WNHNN and CDR2 SYGVQD (reference sequence). This CDR3 spans 16 amino acids. Germline trimming cut 2 bases from V and 8 bases from J; bases unmatched to any gene: 4. For the CDR3, the DNA is TGCGCCAGCAGTGAGCCCTGGACTAGCGGGAGGGATGAGCAGTTCTTC. It yields the protein CASSEPWTSGRDEQFF.

The chain joins TRBV6-5 to TRBJ2-4, with D tentatively TRBD1 (6 bases). Germline V CDR1 and CDR2: MNHEY, SVGAGI. This CDR3 has 14 residues. The V end was cut by 8 bases, the J end by 0 bases, with 11 bases between. CDR3 sequence reads: CASRQGLAKNIQYF. The CDR3 bases are TGTGCCAGCCGGCAGGGGCTAGCCAAAAACATTCAGTACTTC.

The rearrangement uses TRBV18 and TRBJ1-1; 7 bases line up with TRBD1. The CDR3 totals 17 residues. Germline-derived CDR1 and CDR2 are KGHSH and LQKENI. The ends lost 3 bases at V and 0 bases at J; junction bases unmatched: 10. CDR3 sequence (DNA): TGTGCCAGCTCACCCGGACAGGCTCCGAGCTTGAACACTGAAGCTTTCTTT. This encodes CASSPGQAPSLNTEAFF.

V and J are TRBV18 and TRBJ2-5; perhaps D is TRBD1 or TRBD2 (5 bases each). V was cut by 3 bases and J by 2 bases, with 10 bases left in between. CDR1 KGHSH and CDR2 LQKENI come from the germline V gene. CDR3 length equals 14 residues. For the CDR3, the DNA is TGTGCCAGCTCACCGAGGGACGGTCAAGAGACCCAGTACTTC. Residues: CASSPRDGQETQYF.